This entry features one T cell receptor beta chain sequence. Enrolled through a virtual design, the participants were between roughly 18 and 90 years of age and came from about two dozen US areas. Among Cohort 3 donors, those recovered had two negative PCRs, clearance, or symptom resolution. The data belong to a study of blood T cell repertoires in COVID-19. Clones were read by immunoSEQ multiplex PCR, and TCRdb kept only the in-frame ones, dropping some. This repertoire shows around 300,000 clones, around 87% found once; its top ten account for approximately 5%. There are 14 residues in the CDR3. V dropped 6 bases and J dropped 5 bases, with 16 bases sitting between them.

This clonotype was obtained from a woman in her 30s who had recovered from COVID-19. The rearrangement links TRBV23-1 to TRBJ2-5; possible D gene TRBD2, 5 bases. TRBV23-1 is given ORF status, its function remaining uncertain. Sequencing was done on a sample of PBMCs or T cells enriched from blood (not recorded which). The CDR3 nucleotides read TGCGCCAGCAGCCGCGGGTCGGGGATGGAGACCCAGTACTTC. It encodes CASSRGSGMETQYF.